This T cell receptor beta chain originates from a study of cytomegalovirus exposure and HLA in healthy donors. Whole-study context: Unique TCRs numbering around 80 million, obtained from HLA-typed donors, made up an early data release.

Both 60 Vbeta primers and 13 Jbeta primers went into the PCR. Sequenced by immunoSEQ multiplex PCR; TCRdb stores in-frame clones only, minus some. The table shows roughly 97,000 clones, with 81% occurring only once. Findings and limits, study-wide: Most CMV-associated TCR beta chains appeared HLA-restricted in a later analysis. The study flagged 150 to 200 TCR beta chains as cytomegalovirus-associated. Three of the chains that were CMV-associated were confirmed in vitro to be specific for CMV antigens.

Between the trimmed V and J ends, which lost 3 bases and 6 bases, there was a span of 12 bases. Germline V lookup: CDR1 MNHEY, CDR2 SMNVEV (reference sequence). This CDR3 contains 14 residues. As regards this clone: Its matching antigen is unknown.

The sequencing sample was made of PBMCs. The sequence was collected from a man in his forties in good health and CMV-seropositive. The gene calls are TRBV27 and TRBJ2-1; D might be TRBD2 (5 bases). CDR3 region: CASSLLATTNEQFF. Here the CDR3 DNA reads TGTGCCAGCAGTTTGTTGGCGACTACCAATGAGCAGTTCTTC.